This T cell receptor beta chain came from a study of cytomegalovirus exposure and HLA in healthy donors. With respect to this clone: Its target is not known.

Study results and limitations: In a later analysis, first-cohort TCR clusters were found to tend to co-occur in the 130 or so validation repertoires. It was about 180 TCR beta chains that were listed as cytomegalovirus-associated.

Here immunoSEQ multiplex PCR was the method, and the copy in TCRdb shows in-frame clones only, minus some. The table includes 250,000 to 300,000 clones, almost 90% detected once. CDR1 is SGHTA, CDR2 FQGNSA, per germline. V lost 5 bases and J lost 0, with 11 bases in between. This CDR3 region has 15 residues. Sequencing was performed on PBMCs. This rearrangement joins TRBV7-2 to TRBJ2-1, with D unresolved. This sequence originates from a woman aged 18-29 years in good health and CMV-seronegative. CDR3 amino acids: CASSPGPRSYNEQFF. Written as DNA, the CDR3 is TGTGCCAGCAGCCCGGGTCCCCGCTCCTACAATGAGCAGTTCTTC. The full variable domain, its missing parts supplied by reference TRBV7-2 and TRBJ2-1, is GAGVSQSPSNKVTEKGKDVELRCDPISGHTALYWYRQSLGQGLEFLIYFQGNSAPDKSGLPSDRFSAERTGGSVSTLTIQRTQQEDSAVYLCASSPGPRSYNEQFFGPGTRLTVL.